The 10 T cell receptor beta chains below all came from one sample that was sequenced in a study of vaccination effects on CD4 cells after COVID-19 (dated by TCRdb to 2022 to 2024). These receptors have no identified antigens. Receptor libraries were prepared by the immunoSEQ multiplex PCR assay. Held by TCRdb, this immuneACCESS table contains in-frame sequences only and omits some clones. Under half of the omission traces to an unresolved V gene where checked; the cause of the rest is unknown. This sample is represented by tens of thousands of clones; around 80% of them were singletons. Approximately 2.4% of the sample belongs to the ten largest clones. The ViraFEST assay stimulated PBMC with viral peptide pools and then used TCR sequencing to identify antigen-specific CD4+ T cell clonotypes by expansion. After approximately 11 days of culture, CD4+ T cells were isolated with the EasySep CD4+ T cell isolation kit.

The source material was CD4+ T cells from PBMCs cultured with HCoV-229E spike peptides, sampled before COVID-19 vaccination. The cell subset or site label, as the study defines it: HCoV-229E spike overlapping peptide pool stimulation. All receptors derive from a human donor who received a COVID-19 vaccine.

The chain combines TRBV20-1 with TRBJ2-3; no firm D call. The CDR3 contains 10 residues. Trimming removed 1 base at V and 8 bases at J, with 4 bases between. Germline CDR1 and CDR2: DFQATT and SNEGSKA (reference sequence). For the CDR3, the DNA is TGCAGTGCTAGAGGGCCTACGCAGTATTTT. Residues: CSARGPTQYF.

This clone was counted a single time. The V gene is TRBV5-4, the J gene TRBJ2-5; 10 nucleotides agree with TRBD2. Trimming at V came to 4 bases and at J to 4 bases, leaving 1 base not matched to a gene. In germline, CDR1 is SGHNT, CDR2 YYREEE (reference sequence). The CDR3 is made up of 13 amino acids. CDR3 coding DNA: TGTGCCAGCAGCCCTAGCGGGGGAGAGACCCAGTACTTC. It encodes CASSPSGGETQYF.

This chain uses TRBV6-1 with TRBJ2-7, with 10 bases matching TRBD1. CDR3 length: 14 residues. The germline V gene encodes CDR1 MNHNS and CDR2 SASEGT. V was pared by 1 base and J by 6 bases, with 3 bases of the junction left unmatched. Here the CDR3 DNA reads TGTGCCAGCAGTGAAGAGGACAGGGGGGGCGAGCAGTACGTC. Translating it yields CASSEEDRGGEQYV.

This chain links TRBV9 with TRBJ1-3, with a tentative D call TRBD1 (6 bases). V was clipped by 0 bases and J by 0 bases, with 13 bases between them. Germline V gene lookup returns CDR1 SGDLS and CDR2 YYNGEE. CDR3 length: 17 amino acids. The DNA of the CDR3 is TGTGCCAGCAGCGTAGGAGGCGGGGGGGCCTCTGGAAACACCATATATTTT. Its protein is CASSVGGGGASGNTIYF.

The chain joins TRBV10-3 to TRBJ2-7, with a weak D call TRBD1 (6 bases). This CDR3 has 13 amino acids. Per the germline V gene, CDR1 is ENHRY and CDR2 is SYGVKD. Trimming removed 7 bases at V and 7 bases at J, with 17 bases between. For the CDR3, the DNA is TGTGCCATCAAAAGTCCTGACAGGAGAGAGCAGTACGTC. It yields the protein CAIKSPDRREQYV.

V gene TRBV5-6 combines with J gene TRBJ2-2; D is perhaps TRBD1 (7 bases). The V gene's germline CDR1 is SGHDT and CDR2 YYEEEE. The CDR3 is made up of 16 amino acids. With 1 base removed from V and 3 bases from J, the gap between germline ends came to 13 bases. CDR3 protein: CASSLPQGTYTGELFF. DNA for the CDR3: TGTGCCAGCAGCTTGCCACAGGGGACTTACACCGGGGAGCTGTTTTTT.

The chain is built from TRBV28 and TRBJ2-1; 11 positions match TRBD2. Trimming at V came to 10 bases and at J to 7 bases, leaving 9 bases not matched to a gene. The CDR3 runs 14 residues. Germline V gene sequence: CDR1 MDHEN, CDR2 SYDVKM. The CDR3 loop is CATSSGGSSNEQFF. The CDR3 DNA is TGTGCCACCTCTAGCGGGGGGTCCTCGAATGAGCAGTTCTTC.

The chain recombines TRBV7-7 with TRBJ2-5, with 8 bases aligning to TRBD2. Per the germline V gene, CDR1 is SSHAT and CDR2 is FNYEAQ (reference sequence). V was pared by 4 bases and J by 1 base, with 5 bases of the junction left unmatched. CDR3 size: 15 residues. CDR3 DNA: TGTGCCAGCAGCTCCTTAGCGGGGTCCCAAGAGACCCAGTACTTC. It encodes CASSSLAGSQETQYF.

The CDR3 bases are TGTGCCAGTAGTATTGAGGTATCTGGAACTGAAGCTTTCTTT. Its translation: CASSIEVSGTEAFF. J is TRBJ1-1 and V is TRBV19; D unclear. Trimming stripped 3 bases from V and 5 bases from J, with 13 bases between. This CDR3 comprises 14 residues. Germline CDR1 and CDR2: LNHDA and SQIVND (reference sequence).

The V and J genes are TRBV4-1 and TRBJ2-5; D call uncertain. CDR3 length: 13 amino acids. V was clipped by 4 bases and J by 8 bases, with 14 bases between them. CDR1 MGHRA and CDR2 YSYEKL come from the germline V gene. The chain's CDR3 is CASSPPDGSTQYF. CDR3 nucleotide sequence: TGCGCCAGCAGCCCCCCAGACGGCAGCACCCAGTACTTC.